A selection of T cell receptor beta chains follows, all from one sample in a study of PD-1 blockade in classical Hodgkin lymphoma. Sequenced by immunoSEQ multiplex PCR; TCRdb stores in-frame clones only, minus some. In the table there are tens of thousands of clones, roughly 71% of which are singletons. The source was peripheral blood mononuclear cells (PBMCs), collected before the second cycle of nivolumab. Receptors originate from a human donor with classical Hodgkin lymphoma. Each CDR3 is given with its conserved first and last residue. D genes are given only for firm matches. Size values are once, few and many counts, or a class for expanded clones, and some rows have none.

j_call cdr3_length v_call d_call clone_size cdr3_nt cdr3_aa
TRBJ2-6 17 TRBV2 . few TGTGCCAGCAGTGTGGCAGGGCGGTGGAATGGGGCCAACGTCCTGACTTTC CASSVAGRWNGANVLTF
TRBJ1-6 13 TRBV28 TRBD1 . TGTGCCAGCAGCCCTGGACAGGGTATATCCCTCCACTTT CASSPGQGISLHF
TRBJ1-5 16 TRBV28 TRBD1 . TGTGCCAGCCGGGGACAGGGTGGGGCTGGCAATCAGCCCCAGCATTTT CASRGQGGAGNQPQHF
TRBJ2-5 15 TRBV4-3 . once TGCGCCAGCAGCCAAGACTACCCCCTCTTTGGGACCCAGTACTTC CASSQDYPLFGTQYF
TRBJ1-2 15 TRBV6-6 . . TGTGCCAGCAGTTACAGGCAGGGACTTAACTATGGCTACACCTTC CASSYRQGLNYGYTF
TRBJ1-5 15 TRBV6-5 . . TGTGCCAGCAGTCTCCCGGAAACCCCAAATCAGCCCCAGCATTTT CASSLPETPNQPQHF
TRBJ1-1 13 TRBV19 . many TGTGCCAGTAGGTCGGGACTGTGGACTGAAGCTTTCTTT CASRSGLWTEAFF
TRBJ2-2 15 TRBV7-2 . . TGTGCCAGCAGCAACAGGGCTTCGAACACCGGGGAGCTGTTTTTT CASSNRASNTGELFF
TRBJ2-7 14 TRBV6-1 . . TGTGCCAGCAGGGGGGTAGCGGATTACTACGAGCAGTACTTC CASRGVADYYEQYF
TRBJ1-1 15 TRBV4-3 . few TGCGCCAGCAGCCAAGATATAAACCCGAACACTGAAGCTTTCTTT CASSQDINPNTEAFF
TRBJ1-6 14 TRBV19 . . TGTGCCAGTAGTAAGGTGGACAACGATTCACCCCTCCACTTT CASSKVDNDSPLHF
TRBJ2-2 14 TRBV7-2 . few TGTGCCAGCAGCTTAGATATTAACACCGGGGAGCTGTTTTTT CASSLDINTGELFF